This entry features one T cell receptor (beta chain) sequence. The target antigen is unknown. The data were produced by immunoSEQ multiplex PCR, yet TCRdb's version contains in-frame clones alone and is incomplete. The table includes around 6,500 clones, about 63% detected once. This record belongs to a study of coeliac disease. Regarding the study as a whole: Lamina propria and intraepithelial cell fractions may contain each other's cells. Lower clonality than controls marked TRB and TRG repertoires from active celiac intraepithelial and lamina propria samples.

CDR3 length equals 16 residues. Trimming at V came to 4 bases and at J to 4 bases, leaving 8 bases not matched to a gene. The V gene's germline CDR1 is LGHNA and CDR2 YNFKEQ. Sequenced sample: lamina propria lymphocytes from the gut. The rearrangement uses TRBV4-2 and TRBJ2-7; TRBD2 matches at 12 bases. This TCR was sampled from a woman in her late teens or twenties with active celiac disease. CDR3 sequence reads: CASSPTASGRGYEQYF. The CDR3 region has the DNA TGTGCCAGCAGCCCAACCGCTAGCGGGAGGGGATACGAGCAGTACTTC.